In its sample, the clone carrying this T cell receptor beta chain ranks as medium-sized (0.01 to 0.1%). It was the library that attached unique molecular identifiers to individual cDNA molecules. One entry per CDR3 protein results from TCRdb running MiXCR on the RACE reads. Of about 14,000 distinct CDR3 sequences listed, around 15% are singletons. V was pared by 5 bases and J by 6 bases, with 19 bases between. This CDR3 is 14 amino acids long. CDR1 DFQATT and CDR2 SNEGSKA come from the germline V gene (reference sequence). As for time point: patch test 1, 2 weeks after DPC sensitization. The treatment was: therapeutic diphenylcyclopropenone sensitization with weekly scalp DPC. Blood collection happened ahead of applying each patch test. These data belong to a study of human T cells and chemical hapten exposure.

The chain couples TRBV20-1 to TRBJ1-2, with D perhaps TRBD1 (6 bases). The source material was whole blood, sampled in connection with sensitization to the hapten diphenylcyclopropenone (DPC). This receptor was taken from a woman aged 25 to 39 with alopecia areata. Some clones in this sample may be carry-over from other donors' samples. The DNA for the CDR3 is TGCAGTGCTCTACTGACAGGATTAGGCGATGGCTACACCTTC. This codes for CSALLTGLGDGYTF.